Described below is a single TCR beta chain sequence and its context. Its specific antigen is unknown. It may be a read error: a sequence one base away is much more abundant. This sample is part of a study of molecular identifiers for immune sequencing clone quantification listed by TCRdb under 2018. Looking at the study overall: For a replicate experiment, RNA from approximately 20,000 or 98,000 naive CD8 T cells was divided into five aliquots, and four of the five aliquots were sequenced. CD8 T cells were used in a methods study to benchmark molecular-identifier clustering-based TCR repertoire sequencing (MIDCIRS) and TCR RNA copy counting. Study-wide conclusions, independent of this receptor: Highly expanded clone sizes could be underestimated if identical TCR molecules share a barcode. In CMV-specific effector cells, clones with more than 20 RNA copies accounted for over 97% of molecules, whereas in naive cells such clones accounted for under 1%. The naive libraries included spiked-in Jurkat TCR RNA (about ten copies' worth), and this RNA is not part of the donor repertoire. Spiked-in Jurkat TCR RNA equal to a single cell's worth was reported to be detectable even within 1,100,000 naive CD8 T cells. When barcode sub-clustering was not used, chimeric consensus sequences inflated TCR diversity, with chimeras reaching as high as 47%. Approximately 2.7 recovered TCR RNA copies per cell were obtained by modeling, versus roughly 10 by digital PCR, implying a capture efficiency of around 28%.

The library was generated by PCR. The reads were generated on an Illumina HiSeq 4000. Preparation of bulk TCR libraries followed a previously described approach, with the TCR primers listed in Table S5. Total RNA was purified with the Qiagen AllPrep DNA/RNA kit. Before any analysis, reads coming from multiple sequencing runs of the same library were combined into one pool. Under the source paper's analysis protocol: Reads were retained only if the reads had an exact TCR constant sequence, and the retained reads were trimmed to 150 nt and grouped according to their 12-nt molecular barcodes. Reads within each barcode group were sub-clustered using a 15% Levenshtein threshold, and quality-weighted consensus sequences were constructed for each RNA molecule. Non-functional sequences were removed, as were lower-count sequences one edit away from another. Based on fitting two negative binomial distributions, any barcode sub-cluster with under 20% of the maximum read count was discarded. Clones were called with MiXCR by TCRdb after fastp trimmed the public reads at Q25, and only in-frame beta chains were retained. Identical CDR3 proteins give one entry, which carries the most common genes and DNA. The V and J calls were not made by the authors but by TCRdb's processing. The sample table holds about 640,000 distinct CDR3 sequences, of which about 20% were seen once. Roughly 0.83% of the sample belongs to the ten largest clones.

Per the germline V gene, SGHDT is the CDR1 and YYEEEE is the CDR2. The CDR3 sequence holds 13 residues, the cysteine and phenylalanine included. Of the read, only the CDR3 DNA is kept; its 39 bases are in frame from base 1. The V end loses 0 bases and the J end loses 7 bases, and a stretch of 10 bases separates them. Libraries of naive CD8 T cells were generated from about 21,000 to 970,000 sorted cells, with 10%, 30% or 50% of the purified RNA used. On a BD FACSAria II, naive CD8 T cells were FACS-sorted as CD8+CD4-CCR7+CD45RA+ and collected into RLT Plus buffer. To test detection sensitivity, Jurkat RNA equal to some 11 TCR copies was added to samples of roughly 18,000-1,000,000 naive CD8 T cells. Enrichment of CD8 T cells was performed with RosetteSep CD8+ T Cell Enrichment Cocktail and Ficoll-Paque, after which ACK red cell lysis was carried out.

The receptor was derived from a human donor in good health. Some libraries in this study had Jurkat cell RNA spiked in. The sequenced sample was naive CD8+ T cells from blood, with Jurkat cell RNA spiked in. What this sample's cell subset or site label stands for: FACS-sorted CD8+CD4-CCR7+CD45RA+ naive T cells. The V gene is TRBV5-6 and the J gene is TRBJ2-5, with a tentative D gene TRBD2 over 5 matching bases. The encoded CDR3 is CASSLGHGGTQYF. The DNA is TGTGCCAGCAGCTTGGGGCACGGAGGGACCCAGTACTTC.